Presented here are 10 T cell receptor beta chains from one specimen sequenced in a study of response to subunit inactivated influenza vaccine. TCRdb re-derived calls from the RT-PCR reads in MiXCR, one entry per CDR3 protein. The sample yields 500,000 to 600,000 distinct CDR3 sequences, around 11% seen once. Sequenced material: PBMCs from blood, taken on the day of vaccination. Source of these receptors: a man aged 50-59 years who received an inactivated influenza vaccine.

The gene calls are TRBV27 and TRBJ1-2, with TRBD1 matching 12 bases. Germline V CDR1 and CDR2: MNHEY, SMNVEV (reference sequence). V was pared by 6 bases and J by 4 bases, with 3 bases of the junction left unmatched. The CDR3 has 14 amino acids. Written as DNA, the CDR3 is TGTGCCAGCAGGGGGACAGGGGGCTTCTATGGCTACACCTTC. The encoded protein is CASRGTGGFYGYTF.

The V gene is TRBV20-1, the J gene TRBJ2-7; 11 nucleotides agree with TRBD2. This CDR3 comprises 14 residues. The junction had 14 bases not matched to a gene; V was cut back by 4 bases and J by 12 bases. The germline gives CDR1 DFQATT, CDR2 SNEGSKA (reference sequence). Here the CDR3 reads CSATTLAGDSLPYF. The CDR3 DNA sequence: TGCAGTGCTACCACACTAGCGGGAGATTCTTTACCGTACTTC.

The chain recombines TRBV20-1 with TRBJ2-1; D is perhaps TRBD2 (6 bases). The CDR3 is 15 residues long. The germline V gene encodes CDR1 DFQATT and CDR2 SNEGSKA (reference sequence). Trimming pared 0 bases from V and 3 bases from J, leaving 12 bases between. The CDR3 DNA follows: TGCAGTGCTAGAGATGACGGGAGCTTCTACAATGAGCAGTTCTTC. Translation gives CSARDDGSFYNEQFF.

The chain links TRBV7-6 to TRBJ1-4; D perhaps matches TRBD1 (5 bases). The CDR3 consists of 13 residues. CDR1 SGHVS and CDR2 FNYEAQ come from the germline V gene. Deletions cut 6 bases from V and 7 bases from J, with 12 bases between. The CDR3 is CASSPGRGEKLFF. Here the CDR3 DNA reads TGTGCCAGCAGTCCGGGAAGGGGTGAAAAACTGTTTTTT.

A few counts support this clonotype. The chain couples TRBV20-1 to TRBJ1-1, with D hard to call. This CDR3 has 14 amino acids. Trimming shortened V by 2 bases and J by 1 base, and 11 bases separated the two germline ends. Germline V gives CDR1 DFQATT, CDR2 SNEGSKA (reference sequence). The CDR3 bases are TGCAGTGCTAGACCAGGAGGAGCGAACACTGAAGCTTTCTTT. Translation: CSARPGGANTEAFF.

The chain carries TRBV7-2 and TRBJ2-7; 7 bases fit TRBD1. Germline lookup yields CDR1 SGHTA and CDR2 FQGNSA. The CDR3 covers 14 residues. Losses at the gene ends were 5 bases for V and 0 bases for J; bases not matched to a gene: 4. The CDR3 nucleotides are TGTGCCAGCAGCGGAAACAGGGGCTCCTACGAGCAGTACTTC. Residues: CASSGNRGSYEQYF.

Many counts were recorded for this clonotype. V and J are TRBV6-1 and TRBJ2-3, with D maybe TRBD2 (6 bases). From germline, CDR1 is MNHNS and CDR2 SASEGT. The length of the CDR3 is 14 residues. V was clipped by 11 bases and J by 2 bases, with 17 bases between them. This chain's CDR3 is CAHSSSGPTDTQYF. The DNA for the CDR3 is TGTGCCCATTCAAGTAGCGGACCCACAGATACGCAGTATTTT.

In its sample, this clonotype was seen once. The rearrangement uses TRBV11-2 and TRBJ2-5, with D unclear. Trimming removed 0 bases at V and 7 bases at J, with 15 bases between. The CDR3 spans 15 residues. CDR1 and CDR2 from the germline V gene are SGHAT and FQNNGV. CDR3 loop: CASSLDQAPWGTQYF. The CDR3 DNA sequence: TGTGCCAGCAGCTTAGATCAAGCGCCATGGGGGACCCAGTACTTC.

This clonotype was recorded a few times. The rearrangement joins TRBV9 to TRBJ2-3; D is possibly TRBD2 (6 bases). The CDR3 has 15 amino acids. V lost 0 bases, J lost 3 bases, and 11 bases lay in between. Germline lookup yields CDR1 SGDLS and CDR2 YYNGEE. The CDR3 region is CASSVAPLATDTQYF. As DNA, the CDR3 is TGTGCCAGCAGCGTAGCCCCACTAGCAACAGATACGCAGTATTTT.

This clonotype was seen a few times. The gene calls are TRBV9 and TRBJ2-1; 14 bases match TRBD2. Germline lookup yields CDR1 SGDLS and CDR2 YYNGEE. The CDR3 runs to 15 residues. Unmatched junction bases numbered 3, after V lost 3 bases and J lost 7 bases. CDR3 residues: CASSGGTSGSNEQFF. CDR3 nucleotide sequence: TGTGCCAGCAGCGGGGGGACTAGCGGGAGTAATGAGCAGTTCTTC.